This TCR beta chain appears in the sequencing data of a study of CD8 T cells in ankylosing spondylitis. Looked up from germline, CDR1 is DFQATT and CDR2 is SNEGSKA (reference sequence). This CDR3 contains 12 residues. The V end lost 5 bases, the J end lost 2 bases, and 9 bases lay between the germline ends. Overall study findings and caveats: Clones tied to disease were said to be significantly enriched in matched ankylosing spondylitis synovial fluid. Earlier reports found some motif variants in synovial fluid and blood in reactive arthritis. Seemingly characteristic of ankylosing spondylitis blood was a TCR beta motif consisting of eight highly homologous variants.

Note on this clonotype: Its antigen is not known.

Molecular-barcoded quantitative 5'-RACE produced these TCR beta libraries. TCRdb passed the 5' RACE reads through MiXCR, listing each CDR3 protein once. The profile covers some 800,000 distinct CDR3 sequences, with about 12% appearing a single time and about 0.49% taken by the ten largest. This sequence joins TRBV20-1 and TRBJ2-5; tentatively, D is TRBD2 (5 bases). The receptor comes from a male donor with ankylosing spondylitis. The sample taken for sequencing was blood, either unsorted or a sorted T cell fraction (not recorded which). The CDR3 reads CSADYPQETQYF. Here the CDR3 DNA reads TGCAGTGCTGACTACCCGCAAGAGACCCAGTACTTC.